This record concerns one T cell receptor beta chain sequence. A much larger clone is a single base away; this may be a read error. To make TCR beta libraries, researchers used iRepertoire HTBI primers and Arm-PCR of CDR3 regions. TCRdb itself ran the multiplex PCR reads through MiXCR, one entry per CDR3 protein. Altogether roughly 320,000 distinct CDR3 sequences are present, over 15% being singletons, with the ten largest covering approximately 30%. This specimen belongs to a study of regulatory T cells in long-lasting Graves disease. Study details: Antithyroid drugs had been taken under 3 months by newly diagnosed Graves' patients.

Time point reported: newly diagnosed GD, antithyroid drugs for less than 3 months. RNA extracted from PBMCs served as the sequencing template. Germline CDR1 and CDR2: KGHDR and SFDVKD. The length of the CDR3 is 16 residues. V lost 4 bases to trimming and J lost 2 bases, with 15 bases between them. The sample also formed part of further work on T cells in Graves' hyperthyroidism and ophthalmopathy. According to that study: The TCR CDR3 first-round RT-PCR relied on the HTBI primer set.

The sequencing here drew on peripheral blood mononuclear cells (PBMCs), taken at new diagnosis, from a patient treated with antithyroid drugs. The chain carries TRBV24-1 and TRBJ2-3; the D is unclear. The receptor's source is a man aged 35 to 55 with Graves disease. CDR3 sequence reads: CATSDFRRRDTDTQYF. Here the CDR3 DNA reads TGTGCCACCAGTGACTTCAGGCGTCGTGACACAGATACGCAGTATTTT.